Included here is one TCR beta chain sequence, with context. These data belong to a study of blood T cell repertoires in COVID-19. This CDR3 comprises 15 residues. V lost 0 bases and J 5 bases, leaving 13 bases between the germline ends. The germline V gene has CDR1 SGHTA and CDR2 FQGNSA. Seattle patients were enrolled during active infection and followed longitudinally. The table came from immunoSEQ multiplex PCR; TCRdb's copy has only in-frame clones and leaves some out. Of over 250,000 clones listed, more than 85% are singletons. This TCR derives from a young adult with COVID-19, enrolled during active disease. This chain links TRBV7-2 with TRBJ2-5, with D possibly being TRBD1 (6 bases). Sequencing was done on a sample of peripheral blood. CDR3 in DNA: TGTGCCAGCAGCTTAGCGGCTAGAACAGGGGAGACCCAGTACTTC. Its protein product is CASSLAARTGETQYF.